This T cell receptor (beta chain) originates from a study of Graves' ophthalmopathy and Graves' hyperthyroidism. Ophthalmopathy in the donors was of moderate-to-severe activity, with CAS ≥3, NOSPECS ≥4 and duration under 3 months. The evidence that diagnosis relied on was clinical symptoms, serum thyroxine, TRAb, thyroid ultrasound and orbital computed tomography. Germline lookup yields CDR1 ENHRY and CDR2 SYGVKD. The CDR3 spans 14 residues. Trimming pared 2 bases from V and 11 bases from J, leaving 16 bases between. Scientists amplified the TCR beta CDR3 regions from RNA transcripts. The library came from an HTBI-primed first-round RT-PCR and a second-round multiplex PCR. MiXCR, run by TCRdb on the multiplex PCR reads, gives a single entry per CDR3 protein. The repertoire includes approximately 640,000 distinct CDR3 sequences, approximately 39% of them detected once, and around 3% sits in the top ten.

The chain uses TRBV10-3 and TRBJ1-5, with D unclear. The TCR comes from an adult man with Graves' ophthalmopathy. The sequencing sample was made of peripheral blood. CDR3 coding DNA: TGTGCCATCAGTGAGCAGCTGGGCGAAGAGACCCAGCATTTT. It yields the protein CAISEQLGEETQHF.